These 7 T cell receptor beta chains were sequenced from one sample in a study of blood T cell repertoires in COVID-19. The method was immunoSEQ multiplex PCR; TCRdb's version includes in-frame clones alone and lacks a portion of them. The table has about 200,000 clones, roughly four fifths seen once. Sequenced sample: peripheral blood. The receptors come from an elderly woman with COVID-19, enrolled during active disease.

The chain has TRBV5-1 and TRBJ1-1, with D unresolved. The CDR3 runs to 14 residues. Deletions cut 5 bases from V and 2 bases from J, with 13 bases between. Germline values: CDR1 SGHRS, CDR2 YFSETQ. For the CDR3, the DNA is TGCGCCAGCAGTATTGCAGGAGGTAACACTGAAGCTTTCTTT. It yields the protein CASSIAGGNTEAFF.

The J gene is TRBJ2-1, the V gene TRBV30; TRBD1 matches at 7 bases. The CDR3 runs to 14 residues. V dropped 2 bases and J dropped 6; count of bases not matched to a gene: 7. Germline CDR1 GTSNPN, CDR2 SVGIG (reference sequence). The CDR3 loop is CAWSSGTAINEQFF. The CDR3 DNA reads TGTGCCTGGAGTTCCGGGACAGCGATCAATGAGCAGTTCTTC.

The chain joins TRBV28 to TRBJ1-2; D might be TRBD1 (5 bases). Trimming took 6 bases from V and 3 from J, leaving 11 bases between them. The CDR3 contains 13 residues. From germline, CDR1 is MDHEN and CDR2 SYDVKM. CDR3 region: CASSPRDYYGYTF. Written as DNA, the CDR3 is TGTGCCAGCAGCCCCAGGGATTACTATGGCTACACCTTC.

CDR3 sequence reads: CASSFRTGSGSDTQYF. CDR3 nucleotide sequence: TGTGCCAGCAGCTTTAGGACAGGCTCGGGGTCAGATACGCAGTATTTT. V gene TRBV7-2 combines with J gene TRBJ2-3, with 7 nucleotides matching TRBD1. The germline V gene encodes CDR1 SGHTA and CDR2 FQGNSA. J was trimmed by 4 bases and V by 3 bases; bases with no gene match: 10. CDR3 length: 16 amino acids.

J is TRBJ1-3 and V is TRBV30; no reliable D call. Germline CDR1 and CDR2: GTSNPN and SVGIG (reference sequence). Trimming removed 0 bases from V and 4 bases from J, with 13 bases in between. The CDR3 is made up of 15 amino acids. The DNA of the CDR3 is TGTGCCTGGAGTGTACCCCGCACGCTAGGAAACACCATATATTTT. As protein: CAWSVPRTLGNTIYF.

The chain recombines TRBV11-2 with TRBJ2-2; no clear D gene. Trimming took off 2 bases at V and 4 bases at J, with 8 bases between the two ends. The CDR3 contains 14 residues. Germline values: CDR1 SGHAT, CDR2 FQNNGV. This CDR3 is CASSLPPPTGELFF. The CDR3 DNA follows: TGTGCCAGCAGCTTACCTCCTCCCACCGGGGAGCTGTTTTTT.

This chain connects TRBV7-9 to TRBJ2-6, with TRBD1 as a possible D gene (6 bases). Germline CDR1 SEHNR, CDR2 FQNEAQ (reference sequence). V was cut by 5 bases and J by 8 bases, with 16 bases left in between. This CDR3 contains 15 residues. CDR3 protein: CASSESRGASNVLTF. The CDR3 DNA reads TGTGCCAGCAGCGAATCCAGGGGAGCGTCCAACGTCCTGACTTTC. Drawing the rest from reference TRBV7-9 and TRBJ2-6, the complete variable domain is DTGVSQNPRHKITKRGQNVTFRCDPISEHNRLYWYRQTLGQGPEFLTYFQNEAQLEKSRLLSDRFSAERPKGSFSTLEIQRTEQGDSAMYLCASSESRGASNVLTFGAGSRLTVL.